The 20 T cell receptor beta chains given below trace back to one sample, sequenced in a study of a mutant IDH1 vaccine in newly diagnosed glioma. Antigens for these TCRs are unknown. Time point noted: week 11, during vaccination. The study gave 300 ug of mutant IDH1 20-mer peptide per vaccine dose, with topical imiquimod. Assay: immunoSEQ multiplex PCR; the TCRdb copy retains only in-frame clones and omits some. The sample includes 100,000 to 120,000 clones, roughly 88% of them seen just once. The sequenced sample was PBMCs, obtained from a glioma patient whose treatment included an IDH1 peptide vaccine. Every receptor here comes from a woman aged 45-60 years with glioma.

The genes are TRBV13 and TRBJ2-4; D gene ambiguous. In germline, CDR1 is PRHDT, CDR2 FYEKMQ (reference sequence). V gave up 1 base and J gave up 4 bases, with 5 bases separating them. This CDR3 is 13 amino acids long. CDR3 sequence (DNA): TGTGCCAGCAGCTTAGCGGGTAAAAACATTCAGTACTTC. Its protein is CASSLAGKNIQYF.

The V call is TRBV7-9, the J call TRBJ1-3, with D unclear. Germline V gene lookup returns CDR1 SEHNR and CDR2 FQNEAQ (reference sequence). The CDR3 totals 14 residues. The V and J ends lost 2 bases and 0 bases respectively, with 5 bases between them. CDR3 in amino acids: CASSLTGSGNTIYF. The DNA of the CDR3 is TGTGCCAGCAGCTTAACGGGCTCTGGAAACACCATATATTTT.

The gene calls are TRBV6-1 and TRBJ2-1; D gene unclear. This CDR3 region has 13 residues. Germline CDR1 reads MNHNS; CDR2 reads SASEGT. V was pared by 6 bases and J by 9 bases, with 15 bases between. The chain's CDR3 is CASRYMVVFEQFF. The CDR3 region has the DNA TGTGCCAGCAGGTACATGGTTGTGTTTGAGCAGTTCTTC.

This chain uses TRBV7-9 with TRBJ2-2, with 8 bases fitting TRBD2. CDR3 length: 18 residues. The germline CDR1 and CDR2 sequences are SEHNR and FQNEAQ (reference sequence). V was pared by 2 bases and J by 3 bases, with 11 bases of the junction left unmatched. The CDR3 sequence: CASSLRGWGAGDTGELFF. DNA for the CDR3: TGTGCCAGCAGCTTAAGGGGATGGGGAGCGGGAGACACCGGGGAGCTGTTTTTT.

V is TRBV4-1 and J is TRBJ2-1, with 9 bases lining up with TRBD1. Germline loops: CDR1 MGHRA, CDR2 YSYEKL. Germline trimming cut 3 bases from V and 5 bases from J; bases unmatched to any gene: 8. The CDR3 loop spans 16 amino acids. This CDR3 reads CASSHLGQGRNNEQFF. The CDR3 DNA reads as TGCGCCAGCAGCCACCTCGGACAGGGGCGAAACAATGAGCAGTTCTTC.

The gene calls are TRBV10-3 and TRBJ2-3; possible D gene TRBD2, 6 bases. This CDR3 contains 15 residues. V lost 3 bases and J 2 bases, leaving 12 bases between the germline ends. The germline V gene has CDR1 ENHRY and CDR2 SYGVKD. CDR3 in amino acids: CAISDPGVATDTQYF. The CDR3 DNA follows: TGTGCCATCAGTGACCCGGGAGTTGCCACAGATACGCAGTATTTT.

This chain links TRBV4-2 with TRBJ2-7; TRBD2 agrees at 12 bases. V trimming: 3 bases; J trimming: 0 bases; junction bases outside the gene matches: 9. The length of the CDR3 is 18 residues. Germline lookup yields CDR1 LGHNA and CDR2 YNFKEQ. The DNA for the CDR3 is TGTGCCAGCAGCCAGGGACTAGCGGGTTTCGCGGCCTCCTACGAGCAGTACTTC. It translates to CASSQGLAGFAASYEQYF.

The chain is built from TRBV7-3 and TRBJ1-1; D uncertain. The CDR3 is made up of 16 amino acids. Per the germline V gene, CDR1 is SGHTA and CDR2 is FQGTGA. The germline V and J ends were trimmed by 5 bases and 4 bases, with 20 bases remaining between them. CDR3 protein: CASSPGTLGRGTEAFF. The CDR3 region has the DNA TGTGCCAGCAGCCCCGGTACCTTAGGTCGCGGCACTGAAGCTTTCTTT.

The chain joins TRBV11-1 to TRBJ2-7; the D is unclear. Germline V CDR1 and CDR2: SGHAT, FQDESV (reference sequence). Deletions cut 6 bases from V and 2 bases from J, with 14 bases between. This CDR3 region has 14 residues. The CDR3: CASRKMPSTYEQYF. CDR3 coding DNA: TGTGCCAGCAGAAAAATGCCCTCTACCTACGAGCAGTACTTC.

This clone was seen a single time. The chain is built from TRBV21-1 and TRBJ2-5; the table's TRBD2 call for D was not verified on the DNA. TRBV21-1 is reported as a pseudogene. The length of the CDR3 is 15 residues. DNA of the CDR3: TGTGCCAGCAGCAAAGTTTGGCTAGCAGGTGAGACCCAGTACTTC. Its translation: CASSKVWLAGETQYF.

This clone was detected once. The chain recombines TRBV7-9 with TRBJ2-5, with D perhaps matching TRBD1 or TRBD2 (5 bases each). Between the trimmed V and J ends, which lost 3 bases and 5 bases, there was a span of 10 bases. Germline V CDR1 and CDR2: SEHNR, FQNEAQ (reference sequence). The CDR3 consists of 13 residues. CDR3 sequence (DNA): TGTGCCAGCAGCTTGGGGGTGGAGGAGACCCAGTACTTC. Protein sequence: CASSLGVEETQYF.

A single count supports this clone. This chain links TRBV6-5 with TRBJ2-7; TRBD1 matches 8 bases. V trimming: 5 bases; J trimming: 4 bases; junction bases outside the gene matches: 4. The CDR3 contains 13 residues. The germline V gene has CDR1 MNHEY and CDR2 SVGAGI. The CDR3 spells CASSGGQVYEQYF. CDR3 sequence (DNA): TGTGCCAGCAGTGGGGGACAGGTTTACGAGCAGTACTTC.

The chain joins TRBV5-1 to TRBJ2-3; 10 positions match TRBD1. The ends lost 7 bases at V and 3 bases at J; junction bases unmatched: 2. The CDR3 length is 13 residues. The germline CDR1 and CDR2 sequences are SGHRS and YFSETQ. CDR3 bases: TGCGCCAGCGGACAGGGGGGGACAGATACGCAGTATTTT. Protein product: CASGQGGTDTQYF. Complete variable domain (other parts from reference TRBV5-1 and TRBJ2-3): KAGVTQTPRYLIKTRGQQVTLSCSPISGHRSVSWYQQTPGQGLQFLFEYFSETQRNKGNFPGRFSGRQFSNSRSEMNVSTLELGDSALYLCASGQGGTDTQYFGPGTRLTVL.

CDR3 amino acids: CASSQSRDRYSGANVLTF. DNA of the CDR3: TGTGCCAGCAGCCAAAGCCGGGACAGGTACTCTGGGGCCAACGTCCTGACTTTC. The gene calls are TRBV14 and TRBJ2-6; TRBD1 matches 8 bases. This CDR3 has 18 residues. The J segment lost 0 bases and the V segment lost 2 bases, leaving 6 bases of the junction unmatched. Per the germline V gene, CDR1 is SGHDN and CDR2 is FVKESK.

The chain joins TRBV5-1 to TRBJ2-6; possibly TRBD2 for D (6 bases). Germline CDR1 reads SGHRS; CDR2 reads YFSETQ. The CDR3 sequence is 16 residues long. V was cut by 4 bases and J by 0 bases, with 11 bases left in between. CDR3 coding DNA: TGCGCCAGCAGCCCGGGACTGTCCTCTGGGGCCAACGTCCTGACTTTC. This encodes CASSPGLSSGANVLTF. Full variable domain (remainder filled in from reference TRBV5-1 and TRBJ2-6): KAGVTQTPRYLIKTRGQQVTLSCSPISGHRSVSWYQQTPGQGLQFLFEYFSETQRNKGNFPGRFSGRQFSNSRSEMNVSTLELGDSALYLCASSPGLSSGANVLTFGAGSRLTVL.

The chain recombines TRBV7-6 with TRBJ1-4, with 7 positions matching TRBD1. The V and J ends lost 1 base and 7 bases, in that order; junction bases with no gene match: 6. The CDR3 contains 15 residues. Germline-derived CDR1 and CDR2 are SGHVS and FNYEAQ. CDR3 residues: CASSLGTGAGEKLFF. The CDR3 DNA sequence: TGTGCCAGCAGCTTAGGTACAGGGGCGGGTGAAAAACTGTTTTTT. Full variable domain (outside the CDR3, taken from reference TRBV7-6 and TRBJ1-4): GAGVSQSPRYKVTKRGQDVALRCDPISGHVSLYWYRQALGQGPEFLTYFNYEAQQDKSGLPNDRFSAERPEGSISTLTIQRTEQRDSAMYRCASSLGTGAGEKLFFGSGTQLSVL.

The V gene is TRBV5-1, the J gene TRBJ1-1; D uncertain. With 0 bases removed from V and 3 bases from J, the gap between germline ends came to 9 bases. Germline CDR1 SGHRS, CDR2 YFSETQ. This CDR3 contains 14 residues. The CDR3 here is CASSLDTSYTEAFF. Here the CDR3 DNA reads TGCGCCAGCAGCTTGGATACCTCCTACACTGAAGCTTTCTTT.

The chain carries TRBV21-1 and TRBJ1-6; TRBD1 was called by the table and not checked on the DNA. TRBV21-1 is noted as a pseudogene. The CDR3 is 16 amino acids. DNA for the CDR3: TGTGCCAGCAGTACCCTTCGGACAGGCACAAATTCACCCCTCCACTTT. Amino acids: CASSTLRTGTNSPLHF.

The CDR3 reads CAISDRDRSYEQYF. CDR3 DNA sequence: TGTGCCATCAGTGACCGGGACAGGTCCTACGAGCAGTACTTC. The chain joins TRBV10-3 to TRBJ2-7; TRBD1 matches 8 bases. Germline V gives CDR1 ENHRY, CDR2 SYGVKD. The length of the CDR3 is 14 residues. Trimming took 3 bases from V and 1 from J; bases not matched to a gene: 2.

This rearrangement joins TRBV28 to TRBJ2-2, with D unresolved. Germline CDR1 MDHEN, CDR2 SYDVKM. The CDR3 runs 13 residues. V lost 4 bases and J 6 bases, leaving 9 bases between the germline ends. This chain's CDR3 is CASSSRAPGELFF. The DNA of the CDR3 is TGTGCCAGCAGTTCAAGGGCCCCCGGGGAGCTGTTTTTT.